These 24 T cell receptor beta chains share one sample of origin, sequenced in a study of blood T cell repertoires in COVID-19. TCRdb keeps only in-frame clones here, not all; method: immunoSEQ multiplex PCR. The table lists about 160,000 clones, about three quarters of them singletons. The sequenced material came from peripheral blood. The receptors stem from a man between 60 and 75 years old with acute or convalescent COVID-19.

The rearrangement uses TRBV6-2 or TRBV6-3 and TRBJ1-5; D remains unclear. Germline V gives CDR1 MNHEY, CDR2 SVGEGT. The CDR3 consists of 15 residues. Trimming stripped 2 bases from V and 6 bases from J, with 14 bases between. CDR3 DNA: TGTGCCAGCAGTTACGGTTTCAGGAACAGTCAGCCCCAGCATTTT. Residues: CASSYGFRNSQPQHF.

The CDR3 DNA is TGTGCCAGCAGCCGCCTAGACTTTTTCTCCTACGAGCAGTACTTC. Translated, it gives CASSRLDFFSYEQYF. The rearrangement joins TRBV7-9 to TRBJ2-7; D is uncertain. Per the germline V gene, CDR1 is SEHNR and CDR2 is FQNEAQ (reference sequence). Trimming removed 5 bases at V and 0 bases at J, with 14 bases between. CDR3 length: 15 residues.

CDR3 nucleotides: TGCAGTGCTAGTCCCCCCGGGACAGGGGACTACGAGCAGTACTTC. Encoded protein: CSASPPGTGDYEQYF. The rearrangement joins TRBV20-1 to TRBJ2-7; TRBD1 agrees at 10 bases. Germline CDR1 reads DFQATT; CDR2 reads SNEGSKA (reference sequence). The CDR3 contains 15 residues. Trimming took 3 bases from V and 3 from J; bases not matched to a gene: 8.

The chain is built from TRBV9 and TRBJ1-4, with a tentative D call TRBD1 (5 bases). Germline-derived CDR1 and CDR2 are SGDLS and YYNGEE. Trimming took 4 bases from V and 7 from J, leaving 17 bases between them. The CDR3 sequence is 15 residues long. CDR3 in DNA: TGTGCCAGCAGCTTCCGCGGCGGGGGACGTGAAAAACTGTTTTTT. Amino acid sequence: CASSFRGGGREKLFF.

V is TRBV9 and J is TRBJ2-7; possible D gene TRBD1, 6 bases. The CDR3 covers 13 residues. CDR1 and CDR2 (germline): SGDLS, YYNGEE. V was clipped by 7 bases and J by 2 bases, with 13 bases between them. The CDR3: CASSGTYPYEQYF. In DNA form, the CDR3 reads TGTGCCAGCTCTGGGACATATCCCTACGAGCAGTACTTC.

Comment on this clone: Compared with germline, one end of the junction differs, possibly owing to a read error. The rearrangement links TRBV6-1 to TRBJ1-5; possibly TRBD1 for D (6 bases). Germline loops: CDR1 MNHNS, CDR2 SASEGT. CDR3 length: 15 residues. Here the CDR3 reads CASSEEGHGFGPQHF. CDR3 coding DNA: TGTGCCAGCAGCGAAGAGGGACATGGGTTTGGGCCCCAGCATTTT.

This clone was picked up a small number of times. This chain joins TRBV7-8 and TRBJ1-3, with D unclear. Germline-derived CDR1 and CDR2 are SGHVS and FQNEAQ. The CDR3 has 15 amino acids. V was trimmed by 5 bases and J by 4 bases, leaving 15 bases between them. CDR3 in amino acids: CASSLGRGPGNTIYF. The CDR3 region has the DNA TGTGCCAGCAGCCTTGGCCGTGGGCCAGGAAACACCATATATTTT. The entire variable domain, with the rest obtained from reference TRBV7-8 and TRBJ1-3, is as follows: GAGVSQSPRYKVAKRGQDVALRCDPISGHVSLFWYQQALGQGPEFLTYFQNEAQLDKSGLPSDRFFAERPEGSVSTLKIQRTQQEDSAVYLCASSLGRGPGNTIYFGEGSWLTVV.

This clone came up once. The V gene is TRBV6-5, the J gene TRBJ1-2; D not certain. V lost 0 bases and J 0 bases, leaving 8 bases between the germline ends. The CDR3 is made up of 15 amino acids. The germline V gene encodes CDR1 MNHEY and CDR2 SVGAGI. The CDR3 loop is CASSYSIGTNYGYTF. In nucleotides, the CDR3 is TGTGCCAGCAGTTACTCGATCGGGACTAACTATGGCTACACCTTC.

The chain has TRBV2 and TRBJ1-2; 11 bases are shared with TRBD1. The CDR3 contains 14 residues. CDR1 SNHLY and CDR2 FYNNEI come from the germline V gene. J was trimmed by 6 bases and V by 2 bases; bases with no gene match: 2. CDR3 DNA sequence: TGTGCCAGCAGTGAAAGGACAGGGGGCAATGGCTACACCTTC. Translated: CASSERTGGNGYTF.

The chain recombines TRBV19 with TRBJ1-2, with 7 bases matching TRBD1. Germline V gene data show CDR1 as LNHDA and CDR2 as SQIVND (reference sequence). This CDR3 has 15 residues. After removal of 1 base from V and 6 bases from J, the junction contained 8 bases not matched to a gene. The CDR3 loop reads CASSIVFEGAHGYTF. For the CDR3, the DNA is TGTGCCAGTAGTATAGTATTCGAGGGGGCACATGGCTACACCTTC. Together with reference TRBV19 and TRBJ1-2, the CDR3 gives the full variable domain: DGGITQSPKYLFRKEGQNVTLSCEQNLNHDAMYWYRQDPGQGLRLIYYSQIVNDFQKGDIAEGYSVSREKKESFPLTVTSAQKNPTAFYLCASSIVFEGAHGYTFGSGTRLTVV.

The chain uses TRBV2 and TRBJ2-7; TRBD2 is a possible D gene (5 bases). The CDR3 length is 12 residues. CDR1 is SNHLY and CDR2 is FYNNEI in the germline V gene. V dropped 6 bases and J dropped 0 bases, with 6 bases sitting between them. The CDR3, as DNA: TGTGCCAGCAGGGGGAGCTCCTACGAGCAGTACTTC. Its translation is CASRGSSYEQYF.

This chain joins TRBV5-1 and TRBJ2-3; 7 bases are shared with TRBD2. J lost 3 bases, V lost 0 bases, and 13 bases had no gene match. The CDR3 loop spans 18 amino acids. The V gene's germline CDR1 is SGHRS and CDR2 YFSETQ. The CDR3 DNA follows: TGCGCCAGCAGCTTGGTCCTAAAGCGGGGACCGAAAACAGATACGCAGTATTTT. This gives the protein CASSLVLKRGPKTDTQYF.

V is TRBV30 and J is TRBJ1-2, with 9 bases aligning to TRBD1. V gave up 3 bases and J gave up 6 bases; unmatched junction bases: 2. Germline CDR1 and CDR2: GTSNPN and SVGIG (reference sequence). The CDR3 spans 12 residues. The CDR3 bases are TGTGCCTGGAGAACAGGGGGCGATGGCTACACCTTC. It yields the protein CAWRTGGDGYTF.

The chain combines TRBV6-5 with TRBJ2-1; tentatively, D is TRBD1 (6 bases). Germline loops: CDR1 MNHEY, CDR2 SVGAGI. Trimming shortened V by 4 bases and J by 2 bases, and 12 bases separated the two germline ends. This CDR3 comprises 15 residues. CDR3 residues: CASSFRGPAYNEQFF. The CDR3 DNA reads TGTGCCAGCAGTTTCAGGGGCCCGGCCTACAATGAGCAGTTCTTC.

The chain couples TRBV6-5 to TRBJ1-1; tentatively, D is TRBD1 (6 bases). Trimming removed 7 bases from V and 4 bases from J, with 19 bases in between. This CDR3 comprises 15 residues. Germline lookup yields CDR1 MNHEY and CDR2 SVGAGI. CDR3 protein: CASIIGGGGSTEAFF. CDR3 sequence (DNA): TGTGCCAGCATCATAGGGGGGGGCGGGAGCACTGAAGCTTTCTTT.

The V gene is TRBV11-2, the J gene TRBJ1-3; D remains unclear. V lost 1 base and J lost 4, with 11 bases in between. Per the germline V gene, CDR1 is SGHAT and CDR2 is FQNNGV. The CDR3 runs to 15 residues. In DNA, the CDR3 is TGTGCCAGCAGCTTAGTCGGGGATCCCGGAAACACCATATATTTT. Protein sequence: CASSLVGDPGNTIYF. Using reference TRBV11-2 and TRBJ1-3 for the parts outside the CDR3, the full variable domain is EAGVAQSPRYKIIEKRQSVAFWCNPISGHATLYWYQQILGQGPKLLIQFQNNGVVDDSQLPKDRFSAERLKGVDSTLKIQPAKLEDSAVYLCASSLVGDPGNTIYFGEGSWLTVV.

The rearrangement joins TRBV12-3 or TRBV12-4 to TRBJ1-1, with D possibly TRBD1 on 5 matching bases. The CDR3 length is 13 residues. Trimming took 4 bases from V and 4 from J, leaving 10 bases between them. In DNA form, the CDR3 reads TGTGCCAGCAGTTCGGGGGGGGGCACTGAAGCTTTCTTT. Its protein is CASSSGGGTEAFF.

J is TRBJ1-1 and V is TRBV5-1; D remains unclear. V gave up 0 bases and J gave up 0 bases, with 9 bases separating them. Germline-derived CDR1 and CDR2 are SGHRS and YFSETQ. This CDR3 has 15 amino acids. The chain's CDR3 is CASSLEGVMNTEAFF. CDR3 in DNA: TGCGCCAGCAGCTTGGAGGGAGTTATGAACACTGAAGCTTTCTTT.

As DNA, the CDR3 is TGTGCCAGCAGTGAACGACTAGCGGGGGCTGGCGGGGAGCTGTTTTTT. Translation gives CASSERLAGAGGELFF. The chain recombines TRBV2 with TRBJ2-2; 12 bases are a match to TRBD2. Unmatched junction bases numbered 5, after V lost 2 bases and J lost 7 bases. Germline V gives CDR1 SNHLY, CDR2 FYNNEI. The CDR3 extends over 16 amino acids.

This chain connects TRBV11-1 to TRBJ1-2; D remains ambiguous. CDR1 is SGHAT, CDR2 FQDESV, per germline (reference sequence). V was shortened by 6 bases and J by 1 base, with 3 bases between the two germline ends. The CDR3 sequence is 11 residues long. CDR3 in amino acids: CASSNNYGYTF. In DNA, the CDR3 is TGTGCCAGCAGTAATAACTATGGCTACACCTTC.

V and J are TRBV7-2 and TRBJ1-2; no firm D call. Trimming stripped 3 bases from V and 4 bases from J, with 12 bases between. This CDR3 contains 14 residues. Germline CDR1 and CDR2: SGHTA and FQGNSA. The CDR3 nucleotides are TGTGCCAGCAGCTTTTCGGGGAATGGCTATGGCTACACCTTC. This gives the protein CASSFSGNGYGYTF.

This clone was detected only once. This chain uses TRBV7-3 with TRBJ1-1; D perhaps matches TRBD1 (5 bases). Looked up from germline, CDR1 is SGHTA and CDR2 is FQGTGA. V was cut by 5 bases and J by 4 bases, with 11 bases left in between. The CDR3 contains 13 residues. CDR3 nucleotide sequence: TGTGCCAGCAGCCCGGGGGGAGGCACTGAAGCTTTCTTT. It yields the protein CASSPGGGTEAFF.

Here the CDR3 reads CASSAPTGGSGEKLFF. In DNA form, the CDR3 reads TGTGCCAGCAGTGCCCCTACAGGGGGATCTGGTGAAAAACTGTTTTTT. The chain is built from TRBV28 and TRBJ1-4, with 8 bases fitting TRBD1. This CDR3 has 16 amino acids. Germline V gives CDR1 MDHEN, CDR2 SYDVKM. The ends lost 5 bases at V and 7 bases at J; junction bases unmatched: 12.

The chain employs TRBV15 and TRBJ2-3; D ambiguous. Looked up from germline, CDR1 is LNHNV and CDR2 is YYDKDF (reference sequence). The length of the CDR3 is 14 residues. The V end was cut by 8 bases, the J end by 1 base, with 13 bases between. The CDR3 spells CATRSRGGTDTQYF. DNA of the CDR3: TGTGCCACCCGGTCGCGAGGAGGCACAGATACGCAGTATTTT.